This note documents a single T cell receptor beta chain sequence. As yet, its antigen is unknown. The data were obtained in a study of T cell responses to AZD1222 COVID-19 vaccine. General observations from the study: At study baseline, merely a handful of AZD1222 recipients were seropositive.

The repertoire was sequenced with immunoSEQ multiplex PCR; TCRdb's copy has only in-frame clones and lacks some. The sample has around 61,000 clones; roughly 88% are singletons. The source is an adult in good health. The specimen comprised peripheral blood, sampled on day 0 of AZD1222 vaccination.

CDR3 coding DNA: TGTGCCTGGAGGTTACAGGGTGGAGGTGAAAAACTGTTTTTT. It is translated as CAWRLQGGGEKLFF. The chain carries TRBV30 and TRBJ1-4, with a possible D match to TRBD1 (6 bases). Germline V gene lookup returns CDR1 GTSNPN and CDR2 SVGIG (reference sequence). The CDR3 covers 14 residues. V lost 3 bases and J lost 7, with 15 bases in between.